This T cell receptor (beta chain) is from a study of siplizumab effects on memory and regulatory T cells. General observations from the study: Suppressive activity of Tregs proliferating in siplizumab cultures remained unconfirmed. The Treg-derived share of mappable alloreactive CD4+ clones averaged roughly 70% with siplizumab and about 30% in controls.

The assay was immunoSEQ multiplex PCR, and TCRdb's table has in-frame clones only and misses some. The sample lists 100,000 or so clones; approximately 94% were seen once. Germline V gives CDR1 SGHAT, CDR2 FQNNGV. The CDR3 totals 17 residues. With 4 bases clipped from V and 12 bases from J, the junction kept 16 bases outside the gene matches. About this clone: The antigen is not known.

The J gene is TRBJ2-1, the V gene TRBV11-2, with TRBD2 matching 12 bases. The TCR sequence derives from a human donor in good health. Specimen: CD4+ T cells sorted from blood. For the CDR3, the DNA is TGTGCCAGCAGCTCCGCGGCTAGCGGGAGGGCCTTAAGGAGGCAGTTCTTC. Protein sequence: CASSSAASGRALRRQFF.